The rows below give T cell receptor beta chains drawn from one sample of a study of Ad26.COV2.S vaccination and SARS-CoV-2 variants. The table came from immunoSEQ multiplex PCR; TCRdb's copy has only in-frame clones and leaves some out. This sample has about 320,000 clones, with 90% found just once. This sample comprised peripheral blood, obtained in a trial of Ad26.COV2.S vaccine versus placebo. The receptor set was obtained from a person between 18 and 65 years old who received the Ad26.COV2.S COVID-19 vaccine or a placebo. CDR3s include the opening cysteine and the closing phenylalanine or tryptophan. A D gene is named only where the DNA matches it firmly. A clone size is listed for some rows: how often the clone was seen (once, few, many), or a class if it is expanded.

j_call d_call clone_size v_call cdr3_nt cdr3_aa
TRBJ2-3 - - TRBV4-1 TGCGCCAGCAGCCAAGAGAGGAGGGCGAGGAGTGGAGATACGCAGTATTTT CASSQERRARSGDTQYF
TRBJ2-3 - - TRBV6-2/TRBV6-3 TGTGCCAGCAGTTACTCAACCAGCGGCTCCTTTTACACAGATACGCAGTATTTT CASSYSTSGSFYTDTQYF
TRBJ2-1 - - TRBV29-1 TGCAGCGTTGAAGTCACGGGTGGCAGGGGGGATGAGCAGTTCTTC CSVEVTGGRGDEQFF
TRBJ2-3 - few TRBV19 TGTGCCAGTAGTATTCGGAAGATCACAGATACGCAGTATTTT CASSIRKITDTQYF
TRBJ1-6 - - TRBV7-8 TGTGCCAGCAGCTTCGGACACGCAGGGGTGGATTCACCCCTCCACTTT CASSFGHAGVDSPLHF
TRBJ1-2 - few TRBV6-5 TGTGCCAGCAGGAGACAGGTATTGGATGGCTACACCTTC CASRRQVLDGYTF
TRBJ2-7 - - TRBV18 TGTGCCAGCTCACGGGACACAGGGTTCGACGAGCAGTACTTC CASSRDTGFDEQYF
TRBJ2-5 - - TRBV11-3 TGTGCCAGCAGCTTCCCGCAGGCGCGGACCCAGTACTTC CASSFPQARTQYF
TRBJ2-2 - - TRBV15 TGTGCCACCAGCGATCGACTGAACACCGGGGAGCTGTTTTTT CATSDRLNTGELFF
TRBJ2-3 - - TRBV7-7 TGTGCCAGCAGCTCCGTACACCAAGATACGCAGTATTTT CASSSVHQDTQYF
TRBJ2-2 - - TRBV11-2 TGTGCCAGCAGCCCCGAGTTGGCGTCCGGGGAGCTGTTTTTT CASSPELASGELFF
TRBJ1-1 - - TRBV28 TGTGCCAGCAGTGCCCAAACAGCGAACACTGAAGCTTTCTTT CASSAQTANTEAFF